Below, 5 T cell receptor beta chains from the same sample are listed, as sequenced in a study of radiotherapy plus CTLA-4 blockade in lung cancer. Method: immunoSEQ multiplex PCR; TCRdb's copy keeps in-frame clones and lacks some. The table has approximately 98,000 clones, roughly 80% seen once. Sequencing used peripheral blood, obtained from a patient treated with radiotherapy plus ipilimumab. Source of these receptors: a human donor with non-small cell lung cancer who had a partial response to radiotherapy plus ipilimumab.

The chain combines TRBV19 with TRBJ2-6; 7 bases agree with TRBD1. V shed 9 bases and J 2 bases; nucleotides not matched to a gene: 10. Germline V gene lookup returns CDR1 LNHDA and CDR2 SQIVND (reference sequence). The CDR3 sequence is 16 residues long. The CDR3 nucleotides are TGTGCCAGCTGGGACAGCGTACGAGCTGGGGCCAACGTCCTGACTTTC. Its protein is CASWDSVRAGANVLTF.

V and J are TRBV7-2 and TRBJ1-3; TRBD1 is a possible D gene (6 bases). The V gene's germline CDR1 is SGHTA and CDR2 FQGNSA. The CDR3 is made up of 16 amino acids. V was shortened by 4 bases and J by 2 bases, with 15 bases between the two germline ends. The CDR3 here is CASSSETGTPGNTIYF. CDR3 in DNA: TGTGCCAGCAGCTCTGAAACCGGGACACCTGGAAACACCATATATTTT.

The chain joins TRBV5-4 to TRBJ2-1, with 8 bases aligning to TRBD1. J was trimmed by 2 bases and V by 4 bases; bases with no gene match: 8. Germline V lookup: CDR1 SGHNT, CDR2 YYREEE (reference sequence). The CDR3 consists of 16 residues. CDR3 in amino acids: CASSTGQAATYNEQFF. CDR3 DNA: TGTGCCAGCAGCACGGGACAGGCCGCTACCTACAATGAGCAGTTCTTC.

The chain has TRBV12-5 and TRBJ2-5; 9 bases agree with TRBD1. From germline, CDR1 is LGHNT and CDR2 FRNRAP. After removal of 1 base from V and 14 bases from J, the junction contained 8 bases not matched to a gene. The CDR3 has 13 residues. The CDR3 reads CASGLADRGGLYF. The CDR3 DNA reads TGTGCTAGTGGTTTGGCGGACAGGGGCGGCCTCTACTTC.

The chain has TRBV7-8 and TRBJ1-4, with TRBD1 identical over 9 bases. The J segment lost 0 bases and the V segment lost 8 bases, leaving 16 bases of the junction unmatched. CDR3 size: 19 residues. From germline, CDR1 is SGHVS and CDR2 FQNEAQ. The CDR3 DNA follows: TGTGCCAGCGATCCCAACAGGGGGCAGGAGGTAGCAACTAATGAAAAACTGTTTTTT. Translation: CASDPNRGQEVATNEKLFF.